This T cell receptor (beta chain) originates from a study of shared clonotypes between healthy human individuals. Only in-frame clones appear in the TCRdb table, and some are missing; sequencing was by immunoSEQ multiplex PCR. The sample includes about a million clones, about 80% of them seen just once. Source material: memory CD4+ T cells sorted from blood. This sample's subset: CD45RA-negative fraction. The clonotype comes from a man in his late teens or twenties in good health.

CDR3 nucleotide sequence: TGCGCCAGCAGAAGGACGACAGGGGCCGGGGAGCTGTTTTTT. Protein product: CASRRTTGAGELFF. The chain joins TRBV10-2 to TRBJ2-2; 8 nucleotides match TRBD1. V lost 6 bases, J lost 6 bases, and 6 bases stayed unmatched. CDR1 and CDR2 from the germline V gene are WSHSY and SAAADI. CDR3 length: 14 amino acids.